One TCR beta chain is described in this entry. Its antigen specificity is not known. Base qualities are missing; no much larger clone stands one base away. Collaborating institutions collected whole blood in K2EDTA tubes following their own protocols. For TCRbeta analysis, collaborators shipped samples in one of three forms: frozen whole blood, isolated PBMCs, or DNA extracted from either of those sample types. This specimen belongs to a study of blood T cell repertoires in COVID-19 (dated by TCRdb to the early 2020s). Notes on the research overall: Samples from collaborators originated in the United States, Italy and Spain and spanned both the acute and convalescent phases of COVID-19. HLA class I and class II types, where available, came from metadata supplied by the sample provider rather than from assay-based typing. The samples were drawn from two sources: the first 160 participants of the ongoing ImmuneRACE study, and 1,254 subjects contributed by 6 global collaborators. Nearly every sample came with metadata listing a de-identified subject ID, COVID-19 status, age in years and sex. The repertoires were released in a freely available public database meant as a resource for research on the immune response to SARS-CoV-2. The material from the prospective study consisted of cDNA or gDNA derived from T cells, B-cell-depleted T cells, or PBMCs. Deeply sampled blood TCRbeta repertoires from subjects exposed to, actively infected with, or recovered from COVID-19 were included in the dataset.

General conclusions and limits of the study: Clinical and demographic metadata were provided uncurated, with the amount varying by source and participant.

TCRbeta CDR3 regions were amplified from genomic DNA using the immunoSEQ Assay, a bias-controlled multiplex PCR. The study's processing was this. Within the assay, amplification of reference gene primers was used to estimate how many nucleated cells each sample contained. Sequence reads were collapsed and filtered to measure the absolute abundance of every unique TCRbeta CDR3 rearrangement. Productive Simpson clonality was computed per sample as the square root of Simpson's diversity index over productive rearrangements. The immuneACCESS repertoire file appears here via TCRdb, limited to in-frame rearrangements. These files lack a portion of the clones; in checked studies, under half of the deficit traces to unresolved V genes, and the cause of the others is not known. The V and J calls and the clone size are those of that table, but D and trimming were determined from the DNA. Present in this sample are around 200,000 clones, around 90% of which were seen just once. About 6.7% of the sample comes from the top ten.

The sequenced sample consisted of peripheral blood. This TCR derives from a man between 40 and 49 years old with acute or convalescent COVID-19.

The CDR3 loop reads CASSFLGGNSNEQYF. The nucleotide sequence is given as TGTGCCAGCAGCTTCCTTGGGGGGAACTCAAACGAGCAGTACTTC. The sequence is built from TRBV11-1 and TRBJ2-7; D gene: possibly TRBD2, on 6 matching bases. From the germline V gene (reference sequence), CDR1 is SGHAT and CDR2 is FQDESV. The CDR3 goes from the cysteine to the phenylalanine over 15 residues. The kept DNA is CDR3 alone, 45 bases in frame from the first base. V was cut back by 3 bases and J by 5 bases, leaving a gap of 17 bases between them.